The 10 T cell receptor beta chains reported below all come from one sample, sequenced in a study of cytomegalovirus exposure and HLA in healthy donors. PCR was performed using 60 Vbeta and 13 Jbeta primers. Some clones are missing from TCRdb's copy, which holds only in-frame ones; the method was immunoSEQ multiplex PCR. Of 150,000 to 200,000 clones in the sample, roughly 84% are singletons; the top ten hold about 0.21%. Material for sequencing was PBMCs. The receptors were gathered from a girl in the first two years of life in good health and CMV-seronegative.

This chain joins TRBV13 and TRBJ2-3; D not resolved. This CDR3 has 14 residues. CDR1 is PRHDT and CDR2 is FYEKMQ in the germline V gene (reference sequence). Trimming removed 0 bases from V and 1 base from J, with 5 bases in between. The CDR3 nucleotides are TGTGCCAGCAGCTTAGGCCGGGGCACAGATACGCAGTATTTT. Its protein product is CASSLGRGTDTQYF.

V gene TRBV9 combines with J gene TRBJ2-2; tentatively, D is TRBD2 (6 bases). Looked up from germline, CDR1 is SGDLS and CDR2 is YYNGEE. This CDR3 is 15 amino acids long. V lost 2 bases and J 6 bases, leaving 14 bases between the germline ends. The CDR3 DNA is TGTGCCAGCAGCGTTTACCCGGGGGTCTCCGGGGAGCTGTTTTTT. The encoded protein is CASSVYPGVSGELFF.

This chain connects TRBV12-5 to TRBJ2-7, with 10 positions matching TRBD2. Germline CDR1 LGHNT, CDR2 FRNRAP. V shed 5 bases, J shed 6 bases, and the junction held 10 bases outside the gene matches. The CDR3 runs 15 residues. The CDR3 bases are TGTGCTAGTGGTCCGTTAGCGGGGGGCCCTAGCGAGCAGTACTTC. Translating gives CASGPLAGGPSEQYF.

The chain has TRBV5-1 and TRBJ1-1, with 8 positions matching TRBD1. Germline V gives CDR1 SGHRS, CDR2 YFSETQ. The V segment lost 4 bases and the J segment 4 bases; nucleotides outside the gene matches: 3. The CDR3 totals 13 residues. The CDR3 sequence: CASSADRGTEAFF. In nucleotides, the CDR3 is TGCGCCAGCAGCGCCGACAGGGGCACTGAAGCTTTCTTT.

The rearrangement links TRBV18 to TRBJ2-5, with no clear D. The closer fit of TRBJ2-7 to the DNA end suggests the J call may be wrong. The CDR3 runs to 13 residues. The V gene's germline CDR1 is KGHSH and CDR2 LQKENI. The CDR3 is CASSPPVTYEQYF. As DNA, the CDR3 is TGTGCCAGCTCACCACCGGTCACCTACGAGCAGTACTTC.

The J gene is TRBJ1-4, the V gene TRBV4-1, with D unresolved. Between the trimmed V and J ends, which lost 0 bases and 4 bases, there was a span of 9 bases. The CDR3 runs to 15 residues. The germline V gene has CDR1 MGHRA and CDR2 YSYEKL. The CDR3 sequence: CASSQEAKSNEKLFF. CDR3 bases: TGCGCCAGCAGCCAAGAAGCTAAGAGTAATGAAAAACTGTTTTTT.

V gene TRBV29-1 combines with J gene TRBJ2-1; D is uncertain. The germline V and J ends were trimmed by 7 bases and 8 bases, with 12 bases remaining between them. Germline CDR1 reads SQVTM; CDR2 reads ANQGSEA. The CDR3 length is 11 residues. The CDR3 nucleotides read TGCAGCGGGAAAATAGAGGATGAGCAGTTCTTC. Amino acids: CSGKIEDEQFF.

This chain connects TRBV2 to TRBJ1-5; tentative D call: TRBD1 (5 bases). The CDR3 totals 11 residues. V was cut by 5 bases and J by 10 bases, with 9 bases left in between. Germline V lookup: CDR1 SNHLY, CDR2 FYNNEI. For the CDR3, the DNA is TGTGCCAGCAGTACTCAGGGTCCCCAGCATTTT. Translated: CASSTQGPQHF.

The chain has TRBV25-1 and TRBJ2-4; unclear D gene. Looked up from germline, CDR1 is MGHDK and CDR2 is SYGVNS. The germline V and J ends were trimmed by 3 bases and 6 bases, with 9 bases remaining between them. This CDR3 spans 13 amino acids. In DNA form, the CDR3 reads TGTGCCAGCAGTGATGTCCCAGGAAACATTCAGTACTTC. Encoded protein: CASSDVPGNIQYF. Based on the CDR3 plus reference TRBV25-1 and TRBJ2-4, the full variable domain is EADIYQTPRYLVIGTGKKITLECSQTMGHDKMYWYQQDPGMELHLIHYSYGVNSTEKGDLSSESTVSRIRTEHFPLTLESARPSHTSQYLCASSDVPGNIQYFGAGTRLSVL.

The V and J genes are TRBV5-1 and TRBJ2-1; TRBD2 might be the D (5 bases). The V end lost 4 bases, the J end lost 5 bases, and 10 bases lay between the germline ends. The CDR3 runs 13 residues. Germline CDR1 is SGHRS and CDR2 is YFSETQ. CDR3 protein: CASSQEGHNEQFF. The CDR3 DNA is TGCGCCAGCAGCCAAGAGGGCCACAATGAGCAGTTCTTC.